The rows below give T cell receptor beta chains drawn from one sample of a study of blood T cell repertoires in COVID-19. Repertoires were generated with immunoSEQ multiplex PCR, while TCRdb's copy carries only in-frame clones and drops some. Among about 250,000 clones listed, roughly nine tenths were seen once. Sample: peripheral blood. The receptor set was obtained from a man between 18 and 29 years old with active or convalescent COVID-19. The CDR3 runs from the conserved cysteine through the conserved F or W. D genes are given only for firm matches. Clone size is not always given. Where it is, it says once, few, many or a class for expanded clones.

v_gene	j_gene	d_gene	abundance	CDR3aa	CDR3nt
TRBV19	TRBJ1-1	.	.	CASSISGATEAFF	TGTGCCAGTAGTATATCTGGGGCCACTGAAGCTTTCTTT
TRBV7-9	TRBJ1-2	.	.	CASSLSGSGLGHGYTF	TGTGCCAGCAGCTTATCCGGGTCCGGACTAGGACATGGCTACACCTTC
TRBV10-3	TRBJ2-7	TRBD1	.	CAIETGTGKNYEQYF	TGTGCCATCGAAACCGGGACAGGGAAAAACTACGAGCAGTACTTC
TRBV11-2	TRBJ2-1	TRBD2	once	CASSLDRERGGQFF	TGTGCCAGCAGCTTAGATCGAGAGCGGGGGGGCCAGTTCTTC
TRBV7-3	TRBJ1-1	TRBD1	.	CASSGTGTGRAFF	TGTGCCAGCAGCGGAACCGGGACAGGGAGAGCTTTCTTT
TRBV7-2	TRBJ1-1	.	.	CASSLARTNTEAFF	TGTGCCAGCAGCTTAGCCAGAACGAACACTGAAGCTTTCTTT
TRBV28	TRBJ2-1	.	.	CASSIDSLSSYNEQFF	TGTGCCAGCAGCATCGACTCACTCAGCTCCTACAATGAGCAGTTCTTC
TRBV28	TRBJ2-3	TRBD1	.	CASSDPGQGTDTQYF	TGTGCCAGCAGCGACCCGGGACAGGGCACAGATACGCAGTATTTT
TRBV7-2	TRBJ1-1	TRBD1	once	CASSQDRGRSEVAFF	TGTGCCAGCAGCCAGGACAGGGGGCGGTCGGAGGTAGCTTTCTTT
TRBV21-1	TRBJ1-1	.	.	CASSRPAHTKSGTEAFF	TGTGCCAGCAGCCGACCAGCCCATACGAAATCGGGCACTGAAGCTTTCTTT
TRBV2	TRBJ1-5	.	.	CASSEVRRRQPQHF	TGTGCCAGCAGTGAGGTGAGGCGCCGGCAGCCCCAGCATTTT
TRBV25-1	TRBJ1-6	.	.	CASSELFSYNSPLHF	TGTGCCAGCAGTGAATTATTCTCCTATAATTCACCCCTCCACTTT
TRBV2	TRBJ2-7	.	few	CASSELNGYEQYF	TGTGCCAGCAGTGAATTGAACGGCTACGAGCAGTACTTC
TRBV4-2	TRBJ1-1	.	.	CASSPLTGNTEAFF	TGTGCCAGCAGCCCCCTCACAGGGAACACTGAAGCTTTCTTT
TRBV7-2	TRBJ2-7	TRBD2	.	CASSLGGSGVAYEQYF	TGTGCCAGCAGCTTAGGTGGTAGCGGGGTAGCCTACGAGCAGTACTTC
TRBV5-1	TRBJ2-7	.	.	CASSLLGSRVTYEQYF	TGCGCCAGCAGCTTGCTGGGGTCCAGGGTTACCTACGAGCAGTACTTC
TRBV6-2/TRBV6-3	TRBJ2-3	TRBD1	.	CASSDHGTADTQYF	TGTGCCAGCAGTGATCATGGGACAGCAGATACGCAGTATTTT
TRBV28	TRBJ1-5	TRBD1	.	CASTSQGQGIQPQHF	TGTGCCAGCACCAGCCAGGGACAGGGTATTCAGCCCCAGCATTTT
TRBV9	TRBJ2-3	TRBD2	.	CASSVVGLADTDTQYF	TGTGCCAGCAGCGTAGTGGGACTAGCGGACACAGATACGCAGTATTTT
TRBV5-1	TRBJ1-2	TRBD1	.	CASSLLTQGANYGYTF	TGCGCCAGCAGCTTGCTTACCCAGGGGGCTAACTATGGCTACACCTTC
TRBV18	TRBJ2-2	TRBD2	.	CASSPGTSENTGELFF	TGTGCCAGCTCACCCGGGACTAGCGAAAACACCGGGGAGCTGTTTTTT
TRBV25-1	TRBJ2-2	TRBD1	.	CASSGTGGAETGELFF	TGTGCCAGCAGTGGGACAGGGGGCGCGGAAACCGGGGAGCTGTTTTTT
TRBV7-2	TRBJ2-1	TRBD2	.	CASSLFGLASDEQFF	TGTGCCAGCAGCTTATTCGGACTAGCCAGCGATGAGCAGTTCTTC
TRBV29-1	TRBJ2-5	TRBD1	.	CSVDRNRGRQETQYF	TGCAGCGTTGATCGGAACAGGGGTCGACAAGAGACCCAGTACTTC
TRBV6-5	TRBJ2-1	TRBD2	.	CASSSLTSGGANEQFF	TGTGCCAGCAGTTCCCTGACTAGCGGGGGGGCGAATGAGCAGTTCTTC
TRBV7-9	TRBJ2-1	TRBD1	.	CASSLETRQGSYNEQFF	TGTGCCAGCAGCTTAGAAACGAGACAGGGCTCCTACAATGAGCAGTTCTTC